The rows below give T cell receptor beta chains drawn from one sample of a study of regulatory T cells in long-lasting Graves disease. Each CDR3 protein is one row after TCRdb ran MiXCR on the multiplex PCR reads. The sample includes around 480,000 distinct CDR3 sequences, under 20% seen only once; the top ten take 12%. Another study also made use of these data, one on T cells in Graves' hyperthyroidism and ophthalmopathy.

The sample was peripheral blood mononuclear cells (PBMCs), taken at new diagnosis, from a patient treated with antithyroid drugs. Receptor source: a man aged 40-55 years with Graves disease. Each CDR3 is given with its conserved first and last residue. The order of the fields is D gene, clone size, V gene, J gene, CDR3 DNA, CDR3 protein. The D gene is left open where the match is weak. For some rows the clone size is stated as once, few or many, or as a class when expanded; others skip it.

NA	many	TRBV28	TRBJ2-7	TGTGCCGTAGGGTACGGCGAGCAGTACTTC	CAVGYGEQYF
TRBD1	few	TRBV29-1	TRBJ1-1	TGCAGCGTTGAACCCCGGGACAGGGGGCGAAACACTGAAGCTTTCTTT	CSVEPRDRGRNTEAFF
TRBD2	many	TRBV27	TRBJ2-2	TGTGCCAGCAGTTTGCGGGAGAGGACCGGGGAGCTGTTTTTT	CASSLRERTGELFF
NA	many	TRBV12-3/TRBV12-4	TRBJ1-3	TGTGCCAGCAGTTTAGTGGCCTCTGGAAACACCATATATTTT	CASSLVASGNTIYF
NA	few	TRBV7-9	TRBJ1-3	TGTGCCAGCAGCAAGGGGACCAACTCTGGAAACACCATATATTTT	CASSKGTNSGNTIYF
NA	NA	TRBV10-3	TRBJ1-1	TGTGCCATCAGTGAGTCTCGGGGGGCGAGCACTGAAGCTTTCTTT	CAISESRGASTEAFF
TRBD1	NA	TRBV28	TRBJ2-5	TGTGCCAGCAGATCCGGGACAGGGGAGACCCAGTACTTC	CASRSGTGETQYF
NA	many	TRBV20-1	TRBJ2-1	TGCAGTGCTACCAGTTCAGTCCGGAGGGACAATGAGCAGTTCTTC	CSATSSVRRDNEQFF
TRBD2	few	TRBV4-1	TRBJ2-2	TGCGCCAGCAGCCAAACTGGGACTAGCCTTACCGGGGAGCTGTTTTTT	CASSQTGTSLTGELFF
NA	NA	TRBV20-1	TRBJ2-3	TGCAGTGCTAGAGACGAGGGTACAGATACGCAGTATTTT	CSARDEGTDTQYF
TRBD2	NA	TRBV14	TRBJ2-1	TGTGCCAGCAGCTTCGGAGCGGGAGCCTCCTACAATGAGCAGTTCTTC	CASSFGAGASYNEQFF
TRBD1	many	TRBV3-1	TRBJ2-5	TGTGCCAGCAGCCTTCGGACAGGGCCGGAGACCCAGTACTTC	CASSLRTGPETQYF
NA	many	TRBV12-3/TRBV12-4	TRBJ2-3	TGTGCCAGCAGCCCGGTCACTGGCGTTAGCACAGATACGCAGTATTTT	CASSPVTGVSTDTQYF
NA	many	TRBV19	TRBJ2-3	TGTGCCAGTAGTCGACTCCCAACCCCCACAGATACGCAGTATTTT	CASSRLPTPTDTQYF
NA	many	TRBV28	TRBJ2-7	TGTGCCAGCAGATTACAGGTCCCTTACGAGCAGTACTTC	CASRLQVPYEQYF
NA	many	TRBV18	TRBJ2-5	TGTGCCAGCTCACTCCACCGGACAAGCCAAGAGACCCAGTACTTC	CASSLHRTSQETQYF
NA	NA	TRBV6-1	TRBJ2-7	TGTGCCAGCACGAAGTACGGGAACTACGAGCAGTACTTC	CASTKYGNYEQYF
NA	NA	TRBV6-5	TRBJ1-2	TGTGCCAGCAGTTACGGGGCAAATGGCTACACCTTC	CASSYGANGYTF
NA	few	TRBV29-1	TRBJ2-5	TGCAGCGTTGAAGATCTCCCGGGTTACTTGAGAGAGACCCAGTACTTC	CSVEDLPGYLRETQYF
TRBD1	many	TRBV20-1	TRBJ2-1	TGCAGTGCTAGGTCCCGTCGACAGGGAAGGGTAAATGATGAGCAGTTCTTC	CSARSRRQGRVNDEQFF
NA	once	TRBV18	TRBJ2-5	TGTGCCAGCTCACCACCGTCCGCCGGCGAGACCCAGTACTTC	CASSPPSAGETQYF
NA	many	TRBV3-1	TRBJ2-1	TGTGCCAGCAGCCTGGCGTTGCGGATCTTGGGTGAGCAGTTCTTC	CASSLALRILGEQFF
NA	NA	TRBV20-1	TRBJ2-2	TGCAGCCTGACAGGAGCGAACACCGGGGAGCTGTTTTTT	CSLTGANTGELFF
TRBD2	NA	TRBV12-3/TRBV12-4	TRBJ2-4	TGTGCCAGCAGTCCCTTGCGGGAGGTCCAAAACATTCAGTACTTC	CASSPLREVQNIQYF
TRBD1	few	TRBV19	TRBJ1-6	TGTGCCAGTAGTTCACCTCCGGGACAGGGGTATTCACCCCTCCACTTT	CASSSPPGQGYSPLHF
NA	many	TRBV2	TRBJ2-1	TGTGCCAGCAGTGTCGAGGAGTACAATGAGCAGTTCTTC	CASSVEEYNEQFF
NA	many	TRBV2	TRBJ1-3	TGTGCCAGCAGGATGGATCTAAACACCATATATTTT	CASRMDLNTIYF
NA	NA	TRBV28	TRBJ1-6	TGTGCCAGCACACCCAACTCCTATAATTCACCCCTCCACTTT	CASTPNSYNSPLHF
NA	few	TRBV24-1	TRBJ2-1	TGTGCCACCAGTGATTTAGGCCGAAAGGGGTCCAATGAGCAGTTCTTC	CATSDLGRKGSNEQFF
TRBD2	NA	TRBV20-1	TRBJ2-7	TGCAGTGCTCGCCTTGAGAGGTTGACTAGCGGGAGAAGCGAGCAGTACTTC	CSARLERLTSGRSEQYF
NA	NA	TRBV5-1	TRBJ2-1	TGCGCCAGCAGCTGGGAACGGAGTCGGGATGAGCAGTTCTTC	CASSWERSRDEQFF
TRBD2	many	TRBV24-1	TRBJ2-1	TGTGCCACCAGTGAACCTAGCGGGAACTACAATGAGCAGTTCTTC	CATSEPSGNYNEQFF
NA	many	TRBV7-6	TRBJ1-1	TGTGCCAGCAGCTTAGCACCGGGGAAGAACACTGAAGCTTTCTTT	CASSLAPGKNTEAFF
NA	NA	TRBV6-5	TRBJ2-7	TGTGCCAGCAGTTACTCTGACGAGCAGTACTTC	CASSYSDEQYF
NA	many	TRBV5-1	TRBJ2-7	TGCGCCAGCAGCTTGGCCGGAGGGACCGCCCCCAGCGAGCAGTACTTC	CASSLAGGTAPSEQYF
NA	few	TRBV6-1	TRBJ1-6	TGTGCCAGCAGGCCCCACAGGGAAAAAAATTCACCCCTCCACTTT	CASRPHREKNSPLHF
NA	few	TRBV6-2/TRBV6-3	TRBJ2-4	TGTGCCAGCAGTTCCTTGTTCCAGACCAAAAACATTCAGTACTTC	CASSSLFQTKNIQYF
NA	many	TRBV5-1	TRBJ2-1	TGTGCCAGCAGCTCACTGCCTAATGAGCAGTTCTTC	CASSSLPNEQFF
TRBD1	NA	TRBV12-3/TRBV12-4	TRBJ1-6	TGTGCCAGCAGAAGGACAGGAAATTCACCCCTCCACTTT	CASRRTGNSPLHF
TRBD1	many	TRBV18	TRBJ1-1	TGTGCCAGCTCACCGAGGGACAGGATAGTCGACACTGAAGCTTTCTTT	CASSPRDRIVDTEAFF